This TCR beta chain was obtained from a study of blood T cells in healthy people across ages. Trimming removed 0 bases from V and 0 bases from J, with 13 bases in between. The CDR3 is made up of 16 amino acids. Per germline, CDR1 SGHRS and CDR2 YFSETQ. The use of a sample-barcoded 5' primer and a J-beta primer mix characterized a second PCR of roughly 6 to 11 cycles. Each CDR3 protein gets one entry after TCRdb re-called the 5' RACE reads with MiXCR. Altogether 700,000 to 850,000 distinct CDR3 sequences are present, approximately 53% being singletons, with the ten largest covering approximately 40%. The sequence was collected from a man older than 75 in good health. The V gene is TRBV5-1, the J gene TRBJ2-7; weak D call: TRBD1 (5 bases). The source material was blood. CDR3 sequence: CASSLATLQVSYEQYF. CDR3 bases: TGCGCCAGCAGCTTGGCCACCCTACAGGTCTCCTACGAGCAGTACTTC. Full variable domain (missing parts from reference TRBV5-1 and TRBJ2-7): KAGVTQTPRYLIKTRGQQVTLSCSPISGHRSVSWYQQTPGQGLQFLFEYFSETQRNKGNFPGRFSGRQFSNSRSEMNVSTLELGDSALYLCASSLATLQVSYEQYFGPGTRLTVT.